This TCR beta chain comes out of a study of blood T cell repertoires in COVID-19 (dated by TCRdb to the early 2020s). About the full investigation: The collaborator samples originated in the United States, Italy and Spain and spanned the acute and convalescent phases of COVID-19. A freely available public database, intended as a resource for researchers studying the immune response to SARS-CoV-2, is where the repertoires were released. The material from the prospective study consisted of cDNA or gDNA derived from T cells, B-cell-depleted T cells, or PBMCs. The dataset comprised deeply sampled blood TCRbeta repertoires from subjects exposed to, actively infected with, or recovered from COVID-19. The sample metadata nearly always contained a de-identified subject ID, COVID-19 status, age in years and sex. The samples were drawn from two sources: the first 160 participants of the ongoing ImmuneRACE study, and approximately 1,300 subjects contributed by 6 global collaborators. Where HLA class I and class II types were available, the types were taken from metadata supplied by the sample provider, not from assay-based typing.

Overall study results and their limits: The amount of clinical and demographic metadata varied by source and participant and was provided uncurated.

The CDR3 covers 13 residues, taking in both the cysteine and the phenylalanine. Here the CDR3 DNA is all that survives: 39 bases in frame from base 1. V drops 2 bases and J drops 2 bases, leaving 6 bases in between. From the germline V gene, CDR1 is MDHEN and CDR2 is SYDVKM. Remarks on this clone: Its antigen specificity is not known. The input lacks base qualities; no much larger clone sits a single base away.

TCRbeta CDR3 regions were amplified from genomic DNA by means of the immunoSEQ Assay, a bias-controlled multiplex PCR. As for the original processing: Nucleated cell counts per sample were estimated from amplification of reference gene primers within the assay. To quantify the absolute abundance of each unique TCRbeta CDR3 rearrangement, sequence reads were collapsed and filtered. For each sample, productive Simpson clonality was calculated as the square root of Simpson's diversity index across productive rearrangements. Not all clones reach the TCRdb copy of this immuneACCESS table, which keeps in-frame sequences only. Checked studies attribute under half of the gap to unresolved V genes and leave the rest unexplained. The D gene and trimming were derived from the DNA, and the V and J assignments and clone size from that table. Within this sample are around 250,000 clones, with 75% to 95% of them counted one time only. The ten largest clones take up roughly 2.9% of the sample.

Participants in the prospective study were aged about 18 to 95 years, lived in under 30 United States geographic areas, and enrolled through a virtual design. To assign participants to cohorts, the prospective study relied on clinical history that participants themselves reported in a screening survey and a study questionnaire. Exposed participants had been in contact with someone with a PCR-confirmed or clinician-diagnosed COVID-19 case within 2 weeks of study entry. Each participant in the prospective study had whole blood, serum and a nasopharyngeal or oropharyngeal swab collected by mobile phlebotomists. Prospective study participants could optionally give additional blood draws and questionnaires over a roughly two-month period. Blood samples from the prospective study were shipped frozen or at room temperature prior to DNA extraction.

Material: PBMCs or T cells enriched from blood (not recorded which). The chain was built from TRBV28 and TRBJ2-5, with an unclear D gene assignment. This sequence originates from a man aged 40-55 years who had been exposed to COVID-19. CDR3 loop: CASSLESQETQYF. The sequenced DNA is TGTGCCAGCAGTTTAGAGTCTCAAGAGACCCAGTACTTC.